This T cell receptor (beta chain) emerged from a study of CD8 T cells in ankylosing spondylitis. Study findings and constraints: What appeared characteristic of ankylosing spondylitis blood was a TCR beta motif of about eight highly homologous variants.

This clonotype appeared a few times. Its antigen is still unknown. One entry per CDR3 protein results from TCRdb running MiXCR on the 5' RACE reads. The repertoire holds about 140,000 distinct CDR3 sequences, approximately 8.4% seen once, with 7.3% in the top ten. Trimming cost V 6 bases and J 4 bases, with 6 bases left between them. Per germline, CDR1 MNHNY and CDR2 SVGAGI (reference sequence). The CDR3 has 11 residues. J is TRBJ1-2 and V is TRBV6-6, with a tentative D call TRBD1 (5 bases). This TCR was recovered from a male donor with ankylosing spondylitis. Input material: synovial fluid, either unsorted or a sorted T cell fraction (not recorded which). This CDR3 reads CASRTVYGYTF. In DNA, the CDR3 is TGTGCCAGCAGGACAGTCTATGGCTACACCTTC.